This entry is about one TCR beta chain. The antigen it binds to is not known. Base qualities are not at hand, and no much larger clone is one base apart. The immunoSEQ hsTCRB v3.0 assay was used at survey level resolution to sequence the TRB variable region. The targeted TRB sequencing depth was roughly 40,000-55,000 T-cell genomes per sample. TRB libraries were pooled and sequenced on an Illumina MiSeq using a v3 150-cycle kit. Concerning the study's data processing: Repertoire analysis ran in R within a reproducible Nextflow workflow covering QC, data transformation and analysis. LymphoSeq2, an R package for exploring AIRR-Seq data, was used to implement the custom analyses. Four samples that yielded fewer than 5000 total TRB sequences were excluded, so that around 190 HIV repertoires were analyzed. Among the 188 retained HIV repertoires, roughly 60 were collected before ART initiation and 120 to 140 were collected after ART initiation. Repertoires were downsampled to 5000 TRB nucleotide sequences, with summary statistics averaged over 100 downsampling iterations. TRB sequences were retained for analysis only if CDR3 regions of at least seven amino acids were present. Diversity was measured with a Shannon entropy-derived clonality score and the Gini coefficient. Repertoire networks linked the top 5000 CDR3 amino acid sequences whenever two sequences differed by an edit distance of one. Antigen specificity groups and MHC restriction were predicted for TRB CDR3 amino acid sequences with GLIPH2. Known CMV, EBV, HIV or tissue antigen associations were flagged by matching CDR3 amino acid sequences against VDJdb and McPAS-TCR. Pre-ART, post-ART and control groups were compared with Wilcoxon signed-rank tests and Holm-Bonferroni correction. In its TCRdb copy, this immuneACCESS table keeps in-frame sequences only and misses some clones. Where compared with another copy, unresolved V genes explain less than half of these, and the others have no known cause. That table gives V, J and clone size, and the DNA gave D and trimming. The sample includes about 26,000 clones, with about 81% observed a single time. The top ten hold 14% of the sample.

These data belong to a study of long-term antiretroviral therapy in people with HIV (dated by TCRdb to between 2021 and 2024). Turning to the overall study: Collection of the earliest samples took place about a decade ahead of the 2015 WHO recommendation for immediate ART, at a time when ART was typically delayed until CD4 counts fell. A total of 192 cryopreserved PBMC samples were contributed to the cohort by 30 adults with confirmed HIV infection, with samples collected serially over a mean of roughly six years (range 1-12). Of the roughly 30 participants with HIV, eleven were female. No cross-contamination during QIAcube processing was seen in test extractions of a monoclonal T-cell line run alongside roughly 35 polyclonal samples. Whether ART initiation and durable HIV suppression were associated with changes in peripheral blood TRB repertoire composition and diversity was tested in a retrospective serial study. What the study reported, not specific to this receptor: Limited PBMC availability meant only the TCR beta chain was sequenced, without alpha chain pairing. Expanded TRB clones identified before ART initiation dominated the repertoire at all time points, although this dominance fluctuated and declined in many PLHIV after ART. The samples were dated from about 2003 to 2018, and the ART regimens that were used may be less effective than current ART regimens. Narrower CDR3 length ranges were observed in HIV repertoires than in controls, and an antigen-experienced repertoire with only a slight naive shift after ART was suggested by the network structure. No data were available on ART adherence, viral resistance or therapy changes, limiting inferences about post-ART repertoire changes. Because pre-ART samples had limited cell numbers, profiling was done on unsorted PBMC rather than on sorted CD4+ and CD8+ T cells. A significant increase in TRB diversity was found to be associated with ART initiation, although TRB diversity was observed to remain significantly below that of transplant donor controls even after long-term ART.

V and J lose 9 bases and 2 bases, and a span of 20 bases separates them. Reading the germline V gene gives CDR1 SNHLY and CDR2 FYNNEI. The CDR3 goes from the cysteine to the phenylalanine over 17 residues. The CDR3 DNA has 51 bases and is translated from base 1. Participants were included only if at least one PBMC sample before ART initiation and at least two post-ART samples were available. Every participant with HIV received treatment in the United States of America. Cryopreserved samples of about 1-10 million PBMC were thawed and washed before DNA extraction. At the time of the earliest PBMC sample, participants with HIV were aged between about 23 and 54 years. Per participant, PBMC samples came from 1-4 timepoints prior to ART initiation and 2-8 timepoints following ART initiation, for a median of 7 samples. For every participant, serial HIV viral load, CD4+ T-cell count, ART history and demographic data were obtained. A Qiagen kit on a QIAcube was used to extract genomic DNA from unsorted PBMC, with samples processed in batches of 12.

Sample: unsorted PBMCs, taken 2.9 years after starting antiretroviral therapy. The chain couples TRBV2 to TRBJ2-6, with an unclear D gene assignment. This clonotype was obtained from a man between 50 and 59 years old with HIV. Here is the DNA: TGTGCCAGTTCCTCGGCGCCAGCTGGGACTGGGGCCAACGTCCTGACTTTC. The translation is CASSSAPAGTGANVLTF.